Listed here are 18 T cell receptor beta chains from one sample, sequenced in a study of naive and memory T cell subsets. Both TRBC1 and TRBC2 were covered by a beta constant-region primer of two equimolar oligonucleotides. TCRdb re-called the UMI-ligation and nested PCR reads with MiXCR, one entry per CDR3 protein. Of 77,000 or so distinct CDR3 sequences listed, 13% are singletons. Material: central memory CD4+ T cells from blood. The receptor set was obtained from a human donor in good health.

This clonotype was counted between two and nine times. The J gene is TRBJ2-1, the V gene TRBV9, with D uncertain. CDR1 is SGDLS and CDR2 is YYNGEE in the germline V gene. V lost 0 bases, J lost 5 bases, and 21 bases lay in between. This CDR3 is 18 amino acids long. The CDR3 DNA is TGTGCCAGCAGCGTAGAAAGTTCGCCATCCCTCACACACAATGAGCAGTTCTTC. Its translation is CASSVESSPSLTHNEQFF.

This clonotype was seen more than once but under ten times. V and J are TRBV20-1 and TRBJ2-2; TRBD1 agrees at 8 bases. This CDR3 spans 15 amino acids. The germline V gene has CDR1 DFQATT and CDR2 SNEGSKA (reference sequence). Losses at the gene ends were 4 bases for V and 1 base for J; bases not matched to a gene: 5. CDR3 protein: CSAISGTGNTGELFF. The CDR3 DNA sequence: TGCAGTGCTATCTCCGGGACAGGGAACACCGGGGAGCTGTTTTTT.

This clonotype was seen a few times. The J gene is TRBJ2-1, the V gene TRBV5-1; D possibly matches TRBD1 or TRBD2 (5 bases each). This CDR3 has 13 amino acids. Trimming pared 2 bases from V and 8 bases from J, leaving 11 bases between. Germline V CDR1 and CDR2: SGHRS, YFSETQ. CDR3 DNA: TGCGCCAGCAGCTTCCGGGACGGCGATGAGCAGTTCTTC. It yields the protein CASSFRDGDEQFF.

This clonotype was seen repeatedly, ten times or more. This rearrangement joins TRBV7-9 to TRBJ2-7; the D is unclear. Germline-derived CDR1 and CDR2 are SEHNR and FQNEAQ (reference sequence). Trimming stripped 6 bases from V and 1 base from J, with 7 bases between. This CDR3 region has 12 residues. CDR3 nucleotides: TGTGCCAGCAGTCCGGTTTCCTACGAGCAGTACTTC. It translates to CASSPVSYEQYF.

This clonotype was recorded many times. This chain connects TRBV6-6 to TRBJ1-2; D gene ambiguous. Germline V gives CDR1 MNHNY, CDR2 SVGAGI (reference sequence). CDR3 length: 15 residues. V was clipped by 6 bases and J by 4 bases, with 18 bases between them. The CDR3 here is CASSSGVHLRYGYTF. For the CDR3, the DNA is TGTGCCAGCAGCAGCGGGGTCCATCTCCGCTATGGCTACACCTTC.

CDR3 region: CATLTGLAGGVAYEQYF. CDR3 in DNA: TGTGCCACGCTTACAGGGCTAGCGGGAGGAGTTGCCTACGAGCAGTACTTC. The rearrangement joins TRBV28 to TRBJ2-7; 11 bases align to TRBD2. Germline V gene lookup returns CDR1 MDHEN and CDR2 SYDVKM. CDR3 size: 17 residues. J gave up 2 bases and V 10 bases, and 16 bases lay outside the gene matches.

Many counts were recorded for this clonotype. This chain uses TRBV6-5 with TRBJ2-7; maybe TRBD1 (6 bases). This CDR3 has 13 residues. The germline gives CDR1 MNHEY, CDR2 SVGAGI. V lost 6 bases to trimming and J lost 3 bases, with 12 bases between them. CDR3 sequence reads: CASRPGTNYEQYF. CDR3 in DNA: TGTGCCAGCAGACCAGGGACAAACTACGAGCAGTACTTC.

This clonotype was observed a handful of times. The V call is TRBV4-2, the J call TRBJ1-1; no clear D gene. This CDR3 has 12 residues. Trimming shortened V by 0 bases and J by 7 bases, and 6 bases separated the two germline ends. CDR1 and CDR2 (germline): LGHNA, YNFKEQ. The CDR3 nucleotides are TGTGCCAGCAGCCAAGATCCCTATGAAGCTTTCTTT. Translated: CASSQDPYEAFF.

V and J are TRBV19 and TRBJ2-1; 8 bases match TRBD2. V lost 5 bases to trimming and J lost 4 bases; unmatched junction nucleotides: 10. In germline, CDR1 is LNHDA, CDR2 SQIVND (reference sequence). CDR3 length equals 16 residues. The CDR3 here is CASSPLGAGGYNEQFF. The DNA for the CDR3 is TGTGCCAGTAGTCCCTTGGGGGCGGGAGGATACAATGAGCAGTTCTTC.

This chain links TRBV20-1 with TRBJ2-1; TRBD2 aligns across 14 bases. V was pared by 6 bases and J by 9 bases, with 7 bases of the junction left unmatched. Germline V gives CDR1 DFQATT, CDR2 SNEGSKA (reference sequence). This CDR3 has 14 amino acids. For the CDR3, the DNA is TGCAGTGCCGTTCCGGGACTAGCGGGAGCTGAGCAGTTCTTC. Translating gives CSAVPGLAGAEQFF.

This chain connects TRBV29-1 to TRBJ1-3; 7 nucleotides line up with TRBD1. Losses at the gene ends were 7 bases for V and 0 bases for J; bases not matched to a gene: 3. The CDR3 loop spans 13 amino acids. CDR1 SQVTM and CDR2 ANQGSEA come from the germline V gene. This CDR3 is CSAGDSSGNTIYF. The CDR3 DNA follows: TGCAGCGCCGGGGACAGCTCTGGAAACACCATATATTTT.

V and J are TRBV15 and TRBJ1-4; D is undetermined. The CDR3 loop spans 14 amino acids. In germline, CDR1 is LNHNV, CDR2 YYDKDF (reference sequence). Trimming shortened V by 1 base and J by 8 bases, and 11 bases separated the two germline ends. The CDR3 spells CATSRVSRDEKLFF. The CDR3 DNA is TGTGCCACCAGCAGAGTTAGCAGAGACGAAAAACTGTTTTTT.

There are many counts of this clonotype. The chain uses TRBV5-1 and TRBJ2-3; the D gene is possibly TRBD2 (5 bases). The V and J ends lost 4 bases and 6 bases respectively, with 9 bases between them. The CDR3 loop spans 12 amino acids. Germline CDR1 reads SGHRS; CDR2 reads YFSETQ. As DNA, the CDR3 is TGCGCCAGCAGCGTCGGGGAGGATACGCAGTATTTT. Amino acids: CASSVGEDTQYF.

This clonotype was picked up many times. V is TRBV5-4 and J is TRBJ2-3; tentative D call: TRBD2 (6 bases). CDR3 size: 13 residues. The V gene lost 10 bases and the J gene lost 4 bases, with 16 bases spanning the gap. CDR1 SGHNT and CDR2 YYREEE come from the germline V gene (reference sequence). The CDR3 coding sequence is TGTGCCCGCGGCGGAGGGCCCTCAGATACGCAGTATTTT. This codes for CARGGGPSDTQYF.

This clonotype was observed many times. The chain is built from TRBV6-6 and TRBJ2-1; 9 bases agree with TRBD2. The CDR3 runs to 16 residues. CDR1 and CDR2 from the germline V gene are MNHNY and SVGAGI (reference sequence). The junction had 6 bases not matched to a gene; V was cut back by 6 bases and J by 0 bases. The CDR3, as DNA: TGTGCCAGCAGCCCCGCGGGAGGGAACTCCTACAATGAGCAGTTCTTC. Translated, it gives CASSPAGGNSYNEQFF.

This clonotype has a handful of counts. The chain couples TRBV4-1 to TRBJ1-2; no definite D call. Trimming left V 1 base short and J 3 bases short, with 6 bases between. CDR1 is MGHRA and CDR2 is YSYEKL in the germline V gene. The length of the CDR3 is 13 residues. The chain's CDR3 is CASSQGSYYGYTF. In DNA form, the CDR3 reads TGCGCCAGCAGCCAAGGCAGCTACTATGGCTACACCTTC.

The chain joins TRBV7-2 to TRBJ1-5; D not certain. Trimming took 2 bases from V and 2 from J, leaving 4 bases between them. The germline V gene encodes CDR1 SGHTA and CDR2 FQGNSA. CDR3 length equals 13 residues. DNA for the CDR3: TGTGCCAGCAGCTTAAGGGGCAATCAGCCCCAGCATTTT. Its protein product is CASSLRGNQPQHF.

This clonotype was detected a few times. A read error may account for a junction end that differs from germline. CDR3 bases: TGTGCCAGCAGCGAAGACCGGGCTACTACACGAGGCTACACCTTC. Encoded protein: CASSEDRATTRGYTF. The chain links TRBV3-1 to TRBJ1-2; D is unresolved. Germline V gene lookup returns CDR1 LGHDT and CDR2 YNNKEL (reference sequence). The length of the CDR3 is 15 residues. The full variable domain, its missing parts supplied by reference TRBV3-1 and TRBJ1-2, is DTAVSQTPKYLVTQMGNDKSIKCEQNLGHDTMYWYKQDSKKFLKIMFSYNNKELIINETVPNRFSPKSPDKAHLNLHINSLELGDSAVYFCASSEDRATTRGYTFGSGTRLTVV.